The clone carrying this T cell receptor (beta chain) was observed at least ten times. Its cognate antigen is unknown. At one end the junction does not follow the germline gene, possibly because of a read error. These data are taken from a study of T cell repertoires in cytomegalovirus infection. Study-wide background: Indicated by public TCR beta signatures were CMV infection and matching HLA type. Overall study findings and caveats: Of the TCR beta families, the public ones yielded a cumulative frequency that identified carriers of CMV plus the relevant HLA. CMV-specific TCR beta clonotypes restricted by HLA-C were the ones dominating the ex vivo response.

TCRdb reprocessed the reads via MiXCR and lists one record per CDR3 protein. This table holds about 69,000 distinct CDR3 sequences, about 29% found once. CDR3 length equals 13 residues. Germline V gives CDR1 SSHAT, CDR2 FNYEAQ (reference sequence). The specimen comprised CD8+ T cells from cultured PBMCs, sampled from culture after CMV antigen stimulation. The gene calls are TRBV7-7 and TRBJ2-1; D remains ambiguous. The origin of this receptor is a human donor in good health (CMV status not recorded). Some clones in this sample may be carry-over from other donors' samples. Here the CDR3 DNA reads TGTGCTAGCAGCTTAGATCGAGTCAATGAGCAGTTCTTC. Its protein is CASSLDRVNEQFF.